What follows describes a single T cell receptor beta chain. Thyroid surgery was preceded by no treatment in any patient. TCRdb called clones again from the PCR reads with MiXCR. The table lists around 8,000 clones, around a third of them singletons. This sample stems from a study of metastatic and nonmetastatic thyroid tumors. CDR1 SGHAT and CDR2 FQDESV come from the germline V gene (reference sequence). The CDR3 loop spans 15 amino acids. The TCR sequence derives from a female donor with papillary thyroid cancer or a benign thyroid nodule (not recorded which). Some clones in this sample may be carry-over from other donors' samples. The sequenced sample was tumor tissue. The V and J genes are TRBV11-1 and TRBJ2-1; the D gene is possibly TRBD2 (5 bases). DNA of the CDR3: TGTGGCCGCAGCTTGGTGGGAGTCGTGCGCAATGAGCAGTTCTTC. This codes for CGRSLVGVVRNEQFF. The whole variable domain, filled in from reference TRBV11-1 and TRBJ2-1, reads EAEVAQSPRYKITEKSQAVAFWCDPISGHATLYWYRQILGQGPELLVQFQDESVVDDSQLPKDRFSAERLKGVDSTLKIQPAELGDSAMYLCGRSLVGVVRNEQFFGPGTRLTVL.